These T cell receptor beta chains were read from a single sample in a study of T cell responses to AZD1222 COVID-19 vaccine. Sequencing was performed with immunoSEQ multiplex PCR; in TCRdb, only in-frame clones are kept and a portion is missing. The sample lists some 180,000 clones; approximately 92% were seen once. The sequences come from peripheral blood, collected on day 0 of AZD1222 vaccination. These receptors all stem from an adult in good health. Each CDR3 is given with its conserved first and last residue. A D gene is named only where the DNA matches it firmly. Rows may omit the clone size; those that give it use once, few, many or a size class.

d_gene | j_gene | v_gene | abundance | CDR3aa | CDR3nt
NA | TRBJ2-7 | TRBV6-5 | NA | CASKSEAGRYDF | TGTGCCAGCAAGTCCGAGGCGGGGAGGTACGACTTC
NA | TRBJ1-3 | TRBV6-5 | NA | CASIEDGTGNTIYF | TGTGCCAGCATCGAGGACGGTACTGGAAACACCATATATTTT
NA | TRBJ1-2 | TRBV19 | NA | CASSSGYGYTF | TGTGCCAGTTCCTCTGGCTATGGCTACACCTTC
TRBD1 | TRBJ2-4 | TRBV6-2/TRBV6-3 | NA | CASSYDPGQGRLRNIQYF | TGTGCCAGCAGTTACGACCCGGGACAGGGGCGTCTGCGGAACATTCAGTACTTC
NA | TRBJ2-3 | TRBV12-5 | NA | CASGLGDTQYF | TGTGCTAGTGGTTTAGGAGATACGCAGTATTTT
NA | TRBJ1-5 | TRBV19 | NA | CASSTDYSNQPQHF | TGTGCCAGTAGTACCGACTATAGCAATCAGCCCCAGCATTTT
TRBD1 | TRBJ1-4 | TRBV7-9 | once | CASTGAWANEKLFF | TGTGCCAGTACAGGGGCGTGGGCTAATGAAAAACTGTTTTTT
TRBD2 | TRBJ2-3 | TRBV18 | NA | CASSPPGGGSTDTQYF | TGTGCCAGCTCACCACCGGGGGGGGGAAGCACAGATACGCAGTATTTT
TRBD1 | TRBJ1-2 | TRBV24-1 | NA | CASSSGQGADASGYTF | TGTGCCTCTTCTTCTGGGCAGGGGGCGGACGCTTCCGGCTACACCTTC
NA | TRBJ2-1 | TRBV3-1/TRBV3-2 | NA | CASSLTGGVGEQFF | TGTGCCAGCAGCCTCACGGGCGGGGTTGGTGAGCAGTTCTTC
NA | TRBJ1-2 | TRBV18 | NA | CASSPRTDYYYGYTF | TGTGCCAGCTCACCACGAACGGATTACTACTATGGCTACACCTTC
TRBD1 | TRBJ1-1 | TRBV7-9 | NA | CASPSLIGTENTEAFF | TGTGCCAGTCCAAGCTTAATAGGGACAGAGAACACTGAAGCTTTCTTT
NA | TRBJ2-6 | TRBV5-5 | NA | CASSLGLIFSGANVLTF | TGTGCCAGCAGCCTAGGACTCATATTCTCTGGGGCCAACGTCCTGACTTTC
TRBD2 | TRBJ2-3 | TRBV9 | NA | CASSVASGGGTDTQYF | TGTGCCAGCAGCGTGGCGAGCGGGGGCGGCACAGATACGCAGTATTTT
NA | TRBJ1-6 | TRBV19 | NA | CASSARGETGYPLHF | TGTGCCAGTAGCGCCCGCGGGGAAACGGGGTACCCCCTCCACTTT
TRBD1 | TRBJ2-7 | TRBV7-6 | NA | CASSLRAGQGREQYF | TGTGCCAGCAGCTTACGGGCAGGACAGGGGAGAGAGCAGTACTTC
NA | TRBJ1-1 | TRBV6-5 | NA | CASTPPGVQYTEAFF | TGTGCCAGCACCCCCCCCGGGGTACAGTACACTGAAGCTTTCTTT
NA | TRBJ1-3 | TRBV7-2 | NA | CASSSTSGVGNTIYF | TGTGCCAGCAGCTCCACCTCTGGGGTTGGAAACACCATATATTTT
NA | TRBJ1-2 | TRBV28 | NA | CASAVGGTYGYTF | TGTGCCAGCGCGGTCGGAGGCACCTATGGCTACACCTTC
TRBD1 | TRBJ1-2 | TRBV5-1 | NA | CASSLGYTGGNYGYTF | TGCGCCAGCAGCTTGGGTTATACAGGGGGCAACTATGGCTACACCTTC
NA | TRBJ1-1 | TRBV6-5 | NA | CASSPRRTEAFF | TGTGCCAGCAGCCCCCGAAGGACTGAAGCTTTCTTT
NA | TRBJ1-5 | TRBV2 | NA | CASNLRGAGSNQPQHF | TGTGCCAGCAACCTCCGGGGGGCGGGGAGCAATCAGCCCCAGCATTTT
NA | TRBJ1-4 | TRBV2 | NA | CASIGLTGTFNEKLFF | TGTGCCAGCATTGGCCTTACCGGGACTTTTAATGAAAAACTGTTTTTT
NA | TRBJ1-1 | TRBV15 | NA | CATRGRLENTEAFF | TGTGCCACCAGGGGTCGGCTAGAGAACACTGAAGCTTTCTTT
NA | TRBJ1-2 | TRBV5-1 | NA | CASSISNYGYTF | TGCGCCAGCAGCATTTCGAACTATGGCTACACCTTC
NA | TRBJ1-1 | TRBV19 | few | CASSSGTVNTEAFF | TGTGCCAGTAGTTCCGGGACGGTGAACACTGAAGCTTTCTTT
NA | TRBJ2-7 | TRBV12-5 | once | CASGLVLAGRTYEQYF | TGTGCTAGTGGTTTGGTACTGGCGGGGCGTACCTACGAGCAGTACTTC
TRBD1 | TRBJ1-1 | TRBV4-2 | NA | CASGQGGSNTEAFF | TGTGCCAGCGGACAGGGGGGATCGAACACTGAAGCTTTCTTT
NA | TRBJ2-2 | TRBV4-3 | NA | CASSPRVTGELFF | TGCGCCAGCAGCCCAAGGGTCACCGGGGAGCTGTTTTTT
TRBD2 | TRBJ2-2 | TRBV7-2 | NA | CASSQRGPGTGELFF | TGTGCCAGCAGCCAGCGGGGGCCGGGAACCGGGGAGCTGTTTTTT
NA | TRBJ1-5 | TRBV3-1/TRBV3-2 | NA | CASSQLSNQPQHF | TGTGCCAGCAGCCAACTTAGCAATCAGCCCCAGCATTTT
NA | TRBJ1-4 | TRBV20-1 | NA | CSARAYEKLFF | TGCAGTGCTAGAGCGTATGAAAAACTGTTTTTT
NA | TRBJ2-7 | TRBV7-9 | NA | CASSFPGAYEQYF | TGTGCCAGCAGCTTCCCGGGCGCCTACGAGCAGTACTTC
NA | TRBJ2-3 | TRBV3-1/TRBV3-2 | NA | CASSPSSSSTDTQYF | TGTGCCAGCAGCCCAAGCTCTTCTAGCACAGATACGCAGTATTTT
TRBD1 | TRBJ1-2 | TRBV28 | NA | CASSWAGQGGRSYTF | TGTGCCAGCAGTTGGGCGGGACAGGGGGGAAGAAGCTACACCTTC
NA | TRBJ2-6 | TRBV7-3 | NA | CASTTGAGSSGANVLTF | TGTGCCAGCACCACTGGAGCTGGAAGCTCTGGGGCCAACGTCCTGACTTTC
NA | TRBJ1-3 | TRBV29-1 | NA | CSGEQGAAGNTIYF | TGCAGCGGAGAACAGGGAGCTGCTGGAAACACCATATATTTT
TRBD2 | TRBJ2-3 | TRBV19 | NA | CASSSRLASDPDTQYF | TGTGCCAGTAGTTCCAGACTAGCGAGTGATCCAGATACGCAGTATTTT
TRBD1 | TRBJ2-7 | TRBV2 | NA | CASSDGTGVHEQYF | TGTGCCAGCAGTGATGGGACAGGGGTCCACGAGCAGTACTTC
NA | TRBJ2-3 | TRBV12-3/TRBV12-4 | NA | CASCGLPDTQYF | TGTGCCAGCTGTGGCCTGCCAGATACGCAGTATTTT
NA | TRBJ1-5 | TRBV4-1 | NA | CASSREQGINQPQHF | TGCGCCAGCAGCCGGGAACAGGGAATCAATCAGCCCCAGCATTTT
NA | TRBJ1-1 | TRBV7-3 | NA | CASSLDREGEAFF | TGTGCCAGCAGCTTAGATCGGGAGGGTGAAGCTTTCTTT
NA | TRBJ1-2 | TRBV2 | NA | CASTQGTYGYTF | TGTGCCAGCACGCAGGGAACCTATGGCTACACCTTC
NA | TRBJ1-2 | TRBV6-1 | NA | CASTPGGSSYGYTF | TGTGCCAGCACCCCCGGCGGGAGTAGCTATGGCTACACCTTC
TRBD1 | TRBJ2-7 | TRBV19 | few | CASSVRDRRYEQYF | TGTGCCAGTAGTGTGAGGGACAGGAGATACGAGCAGTACTTC
NA | TRBJ2-7 | TRBV5-6 | NA | CASSPTAGRPYEQYF | TGTGCCAGCAGCCCAACCGCAGGGAGGCCCTACGAGCAGTACTTC
TRBD2 | TRBJ2-3 | TRBV3-1/TRBV3-2 | NA | CASSQEGGLADF | TGTGCCAGCAGCCAAGAAGGGGGACTAGCGGATTTT
NA | TRBJ2-1 | TRBV9 | NA | CASSSGGFSYNEQFF | TGTGCCAGCAGCTCCGGGGGTTTCTCCTACAATGAGCAGTTCTTC
NA | TRBJ1-4 | TRBV5-6 | NA | CASSPRLGNEKLFF | TGTGCCAGCAGCCCCCGGCTAGGCAACGAAAAACTGTTTTTT
NA | TRBJ2-5 | TRBV7-9 | once | CASSWDGGGQETQYF | TGTGCCAGCAGCTGGGACGGAGGGGGCCAAGAGACCCAGTACTTC
NA | TRBJ1-2 | TRBV12-3/TRBV12-4 | NA | CASSVDRIGYTF | TGTGCCAGCAGTGTTGACCGGATTGGCTACACCTTC
NA | TRBJ1-5 | TRBV5-1 | NA | CASSISGGNQPQHF | TGCGCCAGCAGTATATCAGGGGGCAATCAGCCCCAGCATTTT
NA | TRBJ1-4 | TRBV7-2 | NA | CASSLIAGVQEKLFF | TGTGCCAGCAGCTTAATCGCAGGGGTACAGGAAAAACTGTTTTTT
NA | TRBJ1-2 | TRBV5-4 | NA | CASSLTGGGGYTF | TGTGCCAGCAGCTTGACCGGGGGCGGTGGCTACACCTTC